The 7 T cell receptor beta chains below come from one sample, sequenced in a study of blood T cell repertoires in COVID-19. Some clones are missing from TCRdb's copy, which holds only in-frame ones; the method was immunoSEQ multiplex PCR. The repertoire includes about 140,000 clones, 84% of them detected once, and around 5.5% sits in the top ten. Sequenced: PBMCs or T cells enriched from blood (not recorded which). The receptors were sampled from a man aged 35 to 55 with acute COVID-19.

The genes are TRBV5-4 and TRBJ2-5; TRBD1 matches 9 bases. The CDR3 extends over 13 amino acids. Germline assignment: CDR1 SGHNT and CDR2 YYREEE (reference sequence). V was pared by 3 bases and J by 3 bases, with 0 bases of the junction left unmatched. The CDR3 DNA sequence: TGTGCCAGCAGCTGGGACAGGGAAGAGACCCAGTACTTC. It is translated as CASSWDREETQYF.

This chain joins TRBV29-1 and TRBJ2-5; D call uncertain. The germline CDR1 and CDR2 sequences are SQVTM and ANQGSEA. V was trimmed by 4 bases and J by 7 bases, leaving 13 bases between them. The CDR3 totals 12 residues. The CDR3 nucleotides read TGCAGCGTTGCAACCTCCGCCGGGACCCAGTACTTC. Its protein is CSVATSAGTQYF.

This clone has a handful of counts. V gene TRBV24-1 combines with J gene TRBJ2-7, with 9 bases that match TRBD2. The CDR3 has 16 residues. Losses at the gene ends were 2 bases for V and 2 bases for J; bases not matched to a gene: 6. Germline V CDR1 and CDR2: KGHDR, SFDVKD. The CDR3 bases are TGTGCCACCAGTGATTCTAGTAGCGGGGGCACCTACGAGCAGTACTTC. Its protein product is CATSDSSSGGTYEQYF.

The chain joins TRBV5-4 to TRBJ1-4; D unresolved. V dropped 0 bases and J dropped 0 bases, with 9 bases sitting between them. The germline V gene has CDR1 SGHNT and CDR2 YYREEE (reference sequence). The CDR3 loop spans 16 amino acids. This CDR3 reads CASSLDVEATNEKLFF. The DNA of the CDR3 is TGTGCCAGCAGCTTGGATGTGGAGGCAACTAATGAAAAACTGTTTTTT.

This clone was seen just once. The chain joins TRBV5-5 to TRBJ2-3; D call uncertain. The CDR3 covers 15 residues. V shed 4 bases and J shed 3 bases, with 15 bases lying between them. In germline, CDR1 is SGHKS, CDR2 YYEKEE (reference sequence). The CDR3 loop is CASSPRWSRTDTQYF. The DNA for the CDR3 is TGTGCCAGCAGCCCTCGTTGGAGCCGGACAGATACGCAGTATTTT.

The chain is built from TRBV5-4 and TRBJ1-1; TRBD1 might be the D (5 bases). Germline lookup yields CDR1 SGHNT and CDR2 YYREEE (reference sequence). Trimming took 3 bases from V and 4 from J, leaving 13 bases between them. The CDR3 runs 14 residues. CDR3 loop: CASSSGLSGTEAFF. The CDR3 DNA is TGTGCCAGCAGCTCGGGACTGAGCGGCACTGAAGCTTTCTTT.

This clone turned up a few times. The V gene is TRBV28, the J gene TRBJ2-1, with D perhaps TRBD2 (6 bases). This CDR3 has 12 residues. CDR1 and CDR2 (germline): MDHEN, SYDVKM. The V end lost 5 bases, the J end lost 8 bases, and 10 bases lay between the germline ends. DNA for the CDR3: TGTGCCAGCAGTGTGTCTAGCGATGAGCAGTTCTTC. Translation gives CASSVSSDEQFF.